Following are 9 T cell receptor beta chains from one sample sequenced in a study of OX40 agonist ivuxolimab in advanced cancers. TCRdb's table, derived via immunoSEQ multiplex PCR, lists solely in-frame clones and lacks some. The table has fewer than 45,000 clones, around four fifths seen once; the top ten hold under 3.5%. Here the sequenced sample was CD4+ or CD8+ T cells sorted from blood, taken in a trial of the OX40 agonist ivuxolimab. The receptors were sampled from an adult with an advanced solid tumor such as melanoma, head and neck, liver or kidney cancer.

Points on this clone: Other DNA variants within this sample encode the same CDR3. V gene TRBV10-3 combines with J gene TRBJ2-7; 8 bases align to TRBD2. The CDR3 has 13 residues. The germline V gene encodes CDR1 ENHRY and CDR2 SYGVKD. The junction had 2 bases not matched to a gene; V was cut back by 3 bases and J by 4 bases. The CDR3: CAISERGGYEQYF. CDR3 nucleotide sequence: TGTGCCATCAGTGAACGCGGGGGGTACGAGCAGTACTTC.

The chain employs TRBV28 and TRBJ1-2; D is perhaps TRBD1 (5 bases). Germline CDR1 MDHEN, CDR2 SYDVKM. Trimming left V 6 bases short and J 3 bases short, with 20 bases between. CDR3 length equals 16 residues. CDR3 protein: CASSPKAPGNYYGYTF. In nucleotides, the CDR3 is TGTGCCAGCAGCCCAAAGGCCCCAGGGAATTACTATGGCTACACCTTC.

The chain joins TRBV29-1 to TRBJ1-2; possible D gene TRBD1, 5 bases. Trimming shortened V by 4 bases and J by 3 bases, and 24 bases separated the two germline ends. The length of the CDR3 is 17 residues. Per germline, CDR1 SQVTM and CDR2 ANQGSEA. CDR3 protein: CSVAGRSVLREDYGYTF. CDR3 in DNA: TGCAGCGTTGCAGGGAGGTCAGTTCTACGAGAGGACTATGGCTACACCTTC.

By share of the sample, this clone is medium-sized. The chain links TRBV20-1 to TRBJ1-4; D gene unclear. This CDR3 spans 11 amino acids. V was cut by 3 bases and J by 7 bases, with 6 bases left in between. Looked up from germline, CDR1 is DFQATT and CDR2 is SNEGSKA (reference sequence). In nucleotides, the CDR3 is TGCAGTGCTAGGTGGAGTGAAAAACTGTTTTTT. Translated, it gives CSARWSEKLFF.

This CDR3 is CASRTRGIRNTEAFF. As DNA, the CDR3 is TGTGCCAGTCGAACCAGGGGGATAAGGAACACTGAAGCTTTCTTT. This rearrangement joins TRBV19 to TRBJ1-1; 7 positions match TRBD1. This CDR3 contains 15 residues. V was clipped by 8 bases and J by 1 base; unmatched bases: 10. Germline-derived CDR1 and CDR2 are LNHDA and SQIVND (reference sequence).

The J gene is TRBJ2-5, the V gene TRBV15; D possibly corresponds to TRBD2 (5 bases). The V and J ends lost 3 bases and 0 bases respectively, with 17 bases between them. There are 17 residues in the CDR3. Germline V gives CDR1 LNHNV, CDR2 YYDKDF (reference sequence). CDR3 bases: TGTGCCACCAGCAGGTCTAGGATAGCGACGTACCAAGAGACCCAGTACTTC. Its translation: CATSRSRIATYQETQYF.

The chain carries TRBV19 and TRBJ1-5; TRBD1 matches at 7 bases. Germline CDR1 LNHDA, CDR2 SQIVND (reference sequence). The CDR3 runs to 14 residues. V gave up 4 bases and J gave up 6 bases; unmatched junction bases: 6. This chain's CDR3 is CASSTTGLSQPQHF. CDR3 coding DNA: TGTGCCAGTAGTACGACAGGGCTTTCTCAGCCCCAGCATTTT.

V is TRBV18 and J is TRBJ2-3, with D possibly called TRBD1 or TRBD2 (6 bases each). This CDR3 contains 19 residues. Germline CDR1 reads KGHSH; CDR2 reads LQKENI. The ends were cut back, 2 bases at V and 1 base at J, with 22 bases in the middle. The CDR3 reads CASSPAAGGHGSGTDTQYF. CDR3 nucleotide sequence: TGTGCCAGCTCACCAGCAGCTGGGGGACACGGGAGTGGCACAGATACGCAGTATTTT.

V is TRBV7-9 and J is TRBJ2-3; D is ambiguous. Deletions cut 3 bases from V and 5 bases from J, with 12 bases between. Germline CDR1 and CDR2: SEHNR and FQNEAQ (reference sequence). This CDR3 region has 14 residues. CDR3 sequence: CASSFDGVGDTQYF. The CDR3 bases are TGTGCCAGCAGCTTTGATGGGGTAGGAGATACGCAGTATTTT.